The present T cell receptor beta chain was sequenced within a study of T cell changes during pregnancy in multiple sclerosis. Sequencing used immunoSEQ multiplex PCR; TCRdb keeps in-frame clones, though not all of them. The table records approximately 50,000 clones, about 90% of them present only once. V lost 3 bases and J 3 bases, leaving 8 bases between the germline ends. Germline CDR1 and CDR2: SGHTA and FQGTGA. This CDR3 has 13 residues. The material was CD4+ T cells from peripheral blood mononuclear cells, obtained after pregnancy. The receptor comes from a female donor in good health, enrolled as a control in a pregnancy study. This rearrangement joins TRBV7-3 to TRBJ1-1, with D unclear. The CDR3 nucleotides are TGTGCCAGCAGCTTGGAGGGCCACACTGAAGCTTTCTTT. Translating it yields CASSLEGHTEAFF. Full variable domain (remainder filled in from reference TRBV7-3 and TRBJ1-1): GAGVSQTPSNKVTEKGKYVELRCDPISGHTALYWYRQSLGQGPEFLIYFQGTGAADDSGLPNDRFFAVRPEGSVSTLKIQRTERGDSAVYLCASSLEGHTEAFFGQGTRLTVV.